This passage covers 26 T cell receptor beta chains from one sample sequenced in a study of shared clonotypes between healthy human individuals. Here immunoSEQ multiplex PCR was the method, and the copy in TCRdb shows in-frame clones only, minus some. The table shows about 490,000 clones, with about 78% occurring only once. Sequenced material: PBMCs. These receptors came from a woman aged 40-49 years in good health. Some clones in this sample may be carry-over from other donors' samples.

CDR3 bases: TGTGCCAGCAGTACCCCCTACGAGCAGTACTTC. Protein sequence: CASSTPYEQYF. V is TRBV6-1 and J is TRBJ2-7; no reliable D call. V was pared by 5 bases and J by 2 bases, with 4 bases between. The CDR3 totals 11 residues. Per germline, CDR1 MNHNS and CDR2 SASEGT.

This clone appeared once. V and J are TRBV10-3 and TRBJ2-7, with no clear D. The CDR3 extends over 13 amino acids. Per germline, CDR1 ENHRY and CDR2 SYGVKD. V gave up 6 bases and J gave up 0 bases, with 9 bases separating them. The CDR3 nucleotides are TGTGCCATCAGGGAACTACCCTCCTACGAGCAGTACTTC. The encoded protein is CAIRELPSYEQYF.

The J gene is TRBJ2-7, the V gene TRBV9; 10 nucleotides match TRBD2. The germline gives CDR1 SGDLS, CDR2 YYNGEE. V trimming: 3 bases; J trimming: 6 bases; junction bases outside the gene matches: 12. CDR3 length equals 16 residues. Written as DNA, the CDR3 is TGTGCCAGCAGCGCTACCGGACTAGCGGAGGGGGGCGAGCAGTACTTC. This gives the protein CASSATGLAEGGEQYF.

V and J are TRBV25-1 and TRBJ2-2; D gene uncertain. Germline CDR1 is MGHDK and CDR2 is SYGVNS. The V and J ends lost 4 bases and 1 base respectively, with 7 bases between them. CDR3 size: 14 residues. CDR3 in DNA: TGTGCCAGCAGTGGTCAGGTGAACACCGGGGAGCTGTTTTTT. Protein product: CASSGQVNTGELFF.

The chain couples TRBV9 to TRBJ2-1, with D uncertain. The ends were cut back, 3 bases at V and 6 bases at J, with 10 bases in the middle. Germline CDR1 reads SGDLS; CDR2 reads YYNGEE. The CDR3 has 13 residues. The CDR3 loop reads CASSAGRINEQFF. The DNA for the CDR3 is TGTGCCAGCAGCGCCGGACGGATCAATGAGCAGTTCTTC.

V gene TRBV28 combines with J gene TRBJ2-5; 7 bases align to TRBD2. TRBJ2-7 matches the DNA end more closely, so the J call is doubtful. Germline CDR1 is MDHEN and CDR2 is SYDVKM. The CDR3 consists of 14 residues. The CDR3 sequence is CASSLGGALGEQYF. In DNA, the CDR3 is TGTGCCAGCAGTTTGGGAGGGGCCCTCGGCGAGCAGTACTTC.

This clone occurred a few times. This chain links TRBV30 with TRBJ1-4; 7 bases are a match to TRBD1. V lost 3 bases to trimming and J lost 8 bases; unmatched junction nucleotides: 12. CDR1 is GTSNPN and CDR2 is SVGIG in the germline V gene (reference sequence). The CDR3 loop spans 15 amino acids. The CDR3 DNA is TGTGCCTGGAGAGGAGGACAGGAGGGATGGGAAAAACTGTTTTTT. Protein product: CAWRGGQEGWEKLFF.

The DNA of the CDR3 is TGTGCCAGCAGCTCCCCAGGGCCCTCTGGGGCCAACGTCCTGACTTTC. Its translation: CASSSPGPSGANVLTF. The V call is TRBV7-8, the J call TRBJ2-6; TRBD1 is a possible D gene (5 bases). CDR1 SGHVS and CDR2 FQNEAQ come from the germline V gene. The V end was cut by 4 bases, the J end by 0 bases, with 10 bases between. This CDR3 is 16 amino acids long.

This clone occurred once. This chain links TRBV4-2 with TRBJ2-1, with TRBD2 matching over 9 bases. V shed 3 bases, J shed 5 bases, and the junction held 14 bases outside the gene matches. Germline V CDR1 and CDR2: LGHNA, YNFKEQ. The CDR3 consists of 18 residues. CDR3 loop: CASSQDRRGLAINNEQFF. CDR3 nucleotide sequence: TGTGCCAGCAGCCAGGACAGAAGAGGACTAGCGATAAACAATGAGCAGTTCTTC.

The chain is built from TRBV27 and TRBJ1-1; D not resolved. This CDR3 is 12 amino acids long. CDR1 is MNHEY, CDR2 SMNVEV, per germline (reference sequence). V lost 6 bases and J 5 bases, leaving 10 bases between the germline ends. The CDR3 sequence is CASSSWGTEAFF. The DNA for the CDR3 is TGTGCCAGCAGCTCGTGGGGTACTGAAGCTTTCTTT.

This clone was detected many times. The genes are TRBV15 and TRBJ2-5, with D perhaps TRBD2 (6 bases). This CDR3 has 13 residues. The germline V and J ends were trimmed by 8 bases and 2 bases, with 12 bases remaining between them. Per germline, CDR1 LNHNV and CDR2 YYDKDF (reference sequence). The CDR3 reads CATARRVQETQYF. The DNA of the CDR3 is TGTGCCACCGCCCGGAGGGTGCAAGAGACCCAGTACTTC.

Concerning this clone: This likely reflects a read error, since a far larger clone is one base away. Other DNA sequences in this sample translate to the same CDR3. V usage is TRBV30 and J usage is TRBJ1-1; no clear D gene. V lost 3 bases and J 5 bases, leaving 7 bases between the germline ends. The CDR3 is made up of 11 amino acids. Germline V gene lookup returns CDR1 GTSNPN and CDR2 SVGIG (reference sequence). This CDR3 reads CAWRDMTEAFF. In nucleotides, the CDR3 is TGTGCCTGGAGAGACATGACTGAAGCTTTCTTT.

This chain uses TRBV10-2 with TRBJ1-5; D is possibly TRBD1 (5 bases). V was pared by 3 bases and J by 3 bases, with 18 bases between. The CDR3 loop spans 17 amino acids. Germline V gives CDR1 WSHSY, CDR2 SAAADI. This CDR3 reads CASSDPTLRGPNQPQHF. The CDR3 DNA sequence: TGCGCCAGCAGTGATCCCACCCTTCGGGGCCCCAATCAGCCCCAGCATTTT.

A remark on this clone: The junction departs from germline at one end; a sequencing error may be responsible. The genes are TRBV11-2 and TRBJ2-7, with a tentative D call TRBD2 (5 bases). The germline CDR1 and CDR2 sequences are SGHAT and FQNNGV. This CDR3 is built from 13 residues. CDR3 region: CASSLPVRGAVNF. The CDR3 coding sequence is TGTGCCAGCAGCCTCCCAGTCCGGGGAGCGGTAAACTTC.

The rearrangement joins TRBV9 to TRBJ2-1; 12 bases map to TRBD2. This CDR3 is 16 amino acids long. Trimming at V came to 0 bases and at J to 7 bases, leaving 5 bases not matched to a gene. Germline V lookup: CDR1 SGDLS, CDR2 YYNGEE. The CDR3 protein is CASSVGSLAGGNEQFF. CDR3 bases: TGTGCCAGCAGCGTAGGGTCCCTAGCGGGAGGGAATGAGCAGTTCTTC.

V gene TRBV11-2 combines with J gene TRBJ2-7; D call uncertain. This CDR3 is 11 amino acids long. With 1 base removed from V and 6 bases from J, the gap between germline ends came to 4 bases. In germline, CDR1 is SGHAT, CDR2 FQNNGV. The CDR3 reads CASSLVTEQYF. The CDR3 DNA reads as TGTGCCAGCAGCTTAGTCACCGAGCAGTACTTC.

This clone occurred many times. In DNA form, the CDR3 reads TGTGCCAGCAGTTTCTCAAACAGCCGGAACAATGAGCAGTTCTTC. It is translated as CASSFSNSRNNEQFF. The J gene is TRBJ2-1, the V gene TRBV27; D call uncertain. The germline V gene encodes CDR1 MNHEY and CDR2 SMNVEV (reference sequence). The CDR3 runs to 15 residues. V was clipped by 3 bases and J by 5 bases, with 14 bases between them.

The genes are TRBV19 and TRBJ1-5; D is unresolved. The CDR3 length is 15 residues. Between the trimmed V and J ends, which lost 4 bases and 1 base, there was a span of 11 bases. Germline CDR1 is LNHDA and CDR2 is SQIVND (reference sequence). The DNA for the CDR3 is TGTGCCAGTAGTACGGGCCTGACAAGCAATCAGCCCCAGCATTTT. Translated, it gives CASSTGLTSNQPQHF.

This clone appeared once. The chain carries TRBV21-1 and TRBJ2-7; TRBD2, the table's D call, lacks a check against the DNA. TRBV21-1 is a known pseudogene. The length of the CDR3 is 15 residues. CDR3 nucleotide sequence: TGTGCCAGCAGCAAAAGGGGGGGGACGGACTACGAGCAGTACTTC. It encodes CASSKRGGTDYEQYF.

In regard to this clone: Other DNA sequences in this specimen translate into the identical CDR3. The V call is TRBV29-1, the J call TRBJ2-7, with D maybe TRBD1 (6 bases). This CDR3 comprises 11 residues. V shed 5 bases and J shed 3 bases, with 8 bases lying between them. Germline CDR1 SQVTM, CDR2 ANQGSEA. CDR3 sequence (DNA): TGCAGCGTTAGGGGGAGCTACGAGCAGTACTTC. It is translated as CSVRGSYEQYF.

The chain is built from TRBV5-1 and TRBJ1-2, with 9 positions matching TRBD1. The CDR3 is 16 amino acids. Losses at the gene ends were 0 bases for V and 5 bases for J; bases not matched to a gene: 8. CDR1 and CDR2 (germline): SGHRS, YFSETQ. The CDR3 DNA is TGCGCCAGCAGCTTGGCCCCGGGACAGGGAGTTTATGGCTACACCTTC. Its protein is CASSLAPGQGVYGYTF.

V is TRBV11-3 and J is TRBJ2-3, with no clear D. Looked up from germline, CDR1 is SGHNT and CDR2 is YENEEA. The CDR3 sequence is 14 residues long. Deletions cut 2 bases from V and 1 base from J, with 7 bases between. The CDR3 here is CASSLTRGTDTQYF. CDR3 nucleotides: TGTGCCAGCAGCTTAACCCGCGGCACAGATACGCAGTATTTT.

The chain combines TRBV30 with TRBJ2-2; D unclear. This CDR3 contains 13 residues. Between the trimmed V and J ends, which lost 4 bases and 7 bases, there was a span of 13 bases. Germline CDR1 GTSNPN, CDR2 SVGIG (reference sequence). This CDR3 reads CAWNSIRVGELFF. The CDR3 DNA reads as TGTGCCTGGAATTCGATTAGGGTCGGGGAGCTGTTTTTT.

This clone was observed a few times. V is TRBV5-1 and J is TRBJ2-5, with D tentatively TRBD1 (5 bases). Trimming removed 5 bases from V and 3 bases from J, with 14 bases in between. Germline lookup yields CDR1 SGHRS and CDR2 YFSETQ. The CDR3 consists of 14 residues. CDR3 in DNA: TGCGCCAGCAGAAGTTTGGGGCGAGAAGAGACCCAGTACTTC. It translates to CASRSLGREETQYF.

The rearrangement uses TRBV25-1 and TRBJ2-5, with a possible D match to TRBD2 (6 bases). The CDR3 extends over 14 amino acids. The V gene lost 4 bases and the J gene lost 4 bases, with 13 bases spanning the gap. From germline, CDR1 is MGHDK and CDR2 SYGVNS. The CDR3 sequence is CASSGVGGTETQYF. DNA for the CDR3: TGTGCCAGCAGTGGGGTCGGGGGTACAGAGACCCAGTACTTC.

This chain uses TRBV27 with TRBJ2-3; TRBD2 matches 10 bases. CDR1 is MNHEY and CDR2 is SMNVEV in the germline V gene (reference sequence). The CDR3 has 16 residues. J lost 1 base, V lost 5 bases, and 6 bases had no gene match. CDR3 nucleotide sequence: TGTGCCAGCAGTAAGGGACTAGCGTACGGCACAGATACGCAGTATTTT. Translating it yields CASSKGLAYGTDTQYF.